A single sample gave rise to the 18 T cell receptor beta chains below, sequenced in a study of cytomegalovirus exposure and HLA in healthy donors. Primers: 60 Vbeta forward and 13 Jbeta reverse. The data were produced by immunoSEQ multiplex PCR, yet TCRdb's version contains in-frame clones alone and is incomplete. Of approximately 110,000 clones listed, roughly 70% are singletons. The sample comprised PBMCs. The receptor set was obtained from a man aged 35 to 55 in good health and CMV-seronegative.

The chain joins TRBV6-1 to TRBJ1-1; D perhaps matches TRBD1 (5 bases). The ends were cut back, 0 bases at V and 0 bases at J, with 14 bases in the middle. In germline, CDR1 is MNHNS, CDR2 SASEGT. The CDR3 has 17 amino acids. The chain's CDR3 is CASSEAGWEGLNTEAFF. CDR3 in DNA: TGTGCCAGCAGTGAAGCGGGCTGGGAGGGGCTGAACACTGAAGCTTTCTTT.

The chain joins TRBV28 to TRBJ2-3; 7 bases line up with TRBD2. This CDR3 has 15 amino acids. The ends lost 3 bases at V and 4 bases at J; junction bases unmatched: 7. Per germline, CDR1 MDHEN and CDR2 SYDVKM. The CDR3 nucleotides read TGTGCCAGCAGTTTCTGGGGGGAGGGCCCAGATACGCAGTATTTT. Translated: CASSFWGEGPDTQYF. The full variable domain, rest sourced from reference TRBV28 and TRBJ2-3, is DVKVTQSSRYLVKRTGEKVFLECVQDMDHENMFWYRQDPGLGLRLIYFSYDVKMKEKGDIPEGYSVSREKKERFSLILESASTNQTSMYLCASSFWGEGPDTQYFGPGTRLTVL.

The chain recombines TRBV5-6 with TRBJ2-3, with 10 bases that match TRBD1. This CDR3 region has 16 residues. CDR1 SGHDT and CDR2 YYEEEE come from the germline V gene. Losses at the gene ends were 4 bases for V and 8 bases for J; bases not matched to a gene: 13. Written as DNA, the CDR3 is TGTGCCAGCAGCACACTCCGGGACAGGGGCCGGGGTACGCAGTATTTT. Translation: CASSTLRDRGRGTQYF.

The chain recombines TRBV27 with TRBJ2-3; 9 nucleotides align to TRBD1. CDR1 and CDR2 from the germline V gene are MNHEY and SMNVEV (reference sequence). The V gene end was trimmed by 5 bases and the J gene end by 2 bases; junction bases not matched to a gene: 2. This CDR3 is 14 amino acids long. In nucleotides, the CDR3 is TGTGCCAGCAGTCGGGACAGGGCCACAGATACGCAGTATTTT. Amino acid sequence: CASSRDRATDTQYF.

The chain is built from TRBV4-3 and TRBJ1-2; D possibly corresponds to TRBD1 (6 bases). V lost 3 bases, J lost 2 bases, and 13 bases lay in between. Germline V gene sequence: CDR1 LGHNA, CDR2 YSLEER. The CDR3 consists of 15 residues. The CDR3 DNA sequence: TGCGCCAGCAGCCAGGACCAAACAGGGAACTATGGCTACACCTTC. Translated, it gives CASSQDQTGNYGYTF.

This clone was observed a single time. The rearrangement links TRBV5-1 to TRBJ2-7, with D perhaps TRBD1 (6 bases). Per the germline V gene, CDR1 is SGHRS and CDR2 is YFSETQ. Trimming removed 0 bases from V and 6 bases from J, with 10 bases in between. The CDR3 extends over 13 amino acids. For the CDR3, the DNA is TGCGCCAGCAGCTTGGGTACAGGGATCGAGCAGTACTTC. The encoded protein is CASSLGTGIEQYF.

The rearrangement uses TRBV2 and TRBJ1-1; TRBD1 matches at 7 bases. The CDR3 is made up of 13 amino acids. Looked up from germline, CDR1 is SNHLY and CDR2 is FYNNEI. Trimming took 7 bases from V and 4 from J; bases not matched to a gene: 6. As DNA, the CDR3 is TGTGCCAGCACGACAGGGCCTGGCACTGAAGCTTTCTTT. Protein product: CASTTGPGTEAFF.

The chain recombines TRBV5-4 with TRBJ1-2, with a possible D match to TRBD1 (6 bases). Trimming removed 0 bases from V and 2 bases from J, with 8 bases in between. This CDR3 comprises 14 residues. The germline CDR1 and CDR2 sequences are SGHNT and YYREEE (reference sequence). CDR3 sequence: CASSLGDINYGYTF. Here the CDR3 DNA reads TGTGCCAGCAGCTTGGGGGACATAAACTATGGCTACACCTTC.

This chain links TRBV28 with TRBJ2-7; TRBD2 matches 11 bases. The ends lost 4 bases at V and 3 bases at J; junction bases unmatched: 8. The germline CDR1 and CDR2 sequences are MDHEN and SYDVKM. This CDR3 comprises 16 residues. In DNA form, the CDR3 reads TGTGCCAGCAGTTCAATGACTAGCGGGGTTATCTACGAGCAGTACTTC. It translates to CASSSMTSGVIYEQYF.

There are a few counts of this clone. The chain employs TRBV2 and TRBJ2-7; TRBD1 agrees at 9 bases. This CDR3 is 13 amino acids long. V dropped 6 bases and J dropped 5; count of bases not matched to a gene: 5. Germline V gene data show CDR1 as SNHLY and CDR2 as FYNNEI. Written as DNA, the CDR3 is TGTGCCAGCAGCGGACAGGGGAAGGACGAGCAGTACTTC. Its translation is CASSGQGKDEQYF. Full variable domain (missing parts from reference TRBV2 and TRBJ2-7): EPEVTQTPSHQVTQMGQEVILRCVPISNHLYFYWYRQILGQKVEFLVSFYNNEISEKSEIFDDQFSVERPDGSNFTLKIRSTKLEDSAMYFCASSGQGKDEQYFGPGTRLTVT.

The CDR3 DNA reads as TGTGCCAGCAGTGACCCGGGGGGGTCTAGCAATCAGCCCCAGCATTTT. Its translation is CASSDPGGSSNQPQHF. V is TRBV6-4 and J is TRBJ1-5; D possibly corresponds to TRBD1 (5 bases). V gave up 2 bases and J gave up 0 bases, with 11 bases separating them. This CDR3 region has 16 residues. Germline lookup yields CDR1 MRHNA and CDR2 SNTAGT.

The chain links TRBV7-6 to TRBJ2-1; 13 nucleotides align to TRBD2. The CDR3 length is 18 residues. V dropped 5 bases and J dropped 1; count of bases not matched to a gene: 8. The germline gives CDR1 SGHVS, CDR2 FNYEAQ. The DNA for the CDR3 is TGTGCCAGCAGCCGAGGGACTAGCGGGGCCCCATCCTACAATGAGCAGTTCTTC. Amino acids: CASSRGTSGAPSYNEQFF.

The chain links TRBV4-2 to TRBJ1-5; 8 bases fit TRBD1. J lost 7 bases, V lost 4 bases, and 6 bases had no gene match. The V gene's germline CDR1 is LGHNA and CDR2 YNFKEQ. The CDR3 spans 14 residues. The CDR3, as DNA: TGTGCCAGCAGCCTCCGGACAGGGAACCAGCCCCAGCATTTT. Translated: CASSLRTGNQPQHF.

The rearrangement joins TRBV6-5 to TRBJ1-2; 10 bases line up with TRBD1. This CDR3 region has 15 residues. Germline values: CDR1 MNHEY, CDR2 SVGAGI. J was trimmed by 8 bases and V by 6 bases; bases with no gene match: 12. CDR3 residues: CASRETTGGRGGYTF. DNA for the CDR3: TGTGCCAGCAGAGAGACGACAGGGGGCCGGGGGGGCTACACCTTC.

This clone appeared a single time. The chain's CDR3 is CASSFAQGASYEQYF. As DNA, the CDR3 is TGCGCCAGCAGCTTTGCACAGGGGGCGTCTTACGAGCAGTACTTC. V gene TRBV5-1 combines with J gene TRBJ2-7; 9 nucleotides agree with TRBD1. The CDR3 contains 15 residues. J gave up 4 bases and V 2 bases, and 7 bases lay outside the gene matches. CDR1 is SGHRS, CDR2 YFSETQ, per germline. Full variable domain (rest looked up from reference TRBV5-1 and TRBJ2-7): KAGVTQTPRYLIKTRGQQVTLSCSPISGHRSVSWYQQTPGQGLQFLFEYFSETQRNKGNFPGRFSGRQFSNSRSEMNVSTLELGDSALYLCASSFAQGASYEQYFGPGTRLTVT.

This chain links TRBV19 with TRBJ2-7, with 10 bases identical to TRBD2. The CDR3 is 16 residues long. CDR1 is LNHDA, CDR2 SQIVND, per germline (reference sequence). J gave up 7 bases and V 5 bases, and 14 bases lay outside the gene matches. The CDR3 region is CASSVASGGGPREQYF. Written as DNA, the CDR3 is TGTGCCAGTAGTGTCGCTAGCGGGGGAGGGCCGCGGGAGCAGTACTTC. Supplemented by reference TRBV19 and TRBJ2-7, the full variable domain reads DGGITQSPKYLFRKEGQNVTLSCEQNLNHDAMYWYRQDPGQGLRLIYYSQIVNDFQKGDIAEGYSVSREKKESFPLTVTSAQKNPTAFYLCASSVASGGGPREQYFGPGTRLTVT.

CDR3 coding DNA: TGTGCCAGTAGTTCCGGGACTGGTGAAAAACTGTTTTTT. Amino acid sequence: CASSSGTGEKLFF. This chain connects TRBV19 to TRBJ1-4; tentatively, D is TRBD1 (5 bases). The CDR3 extends over 13 amino acids. V dropped 5 bases and J dropped 7 bases, with 11 bases sitting between them. Germline-derived CDR1 and CDR2 are LNHDA and SQIVND (reference sequence).

The chain couples TRBV5-1 to TRBJ1-3; 10 bases are a match to TRBD1. Germline CDR1 and CDR2: SGHRS and YFSETQ. This CDR3 has 16 residues. Trimming removed 5 bases from V and 3 bases from J; junction bases left unmatched: 8. CDR3 sequence reads: CASRDDRGLVGNTIYF. DNA of the CDR3: TGCGCCAGCAGGGACGACAGGGGGCTTGTTGGAAACACCATATATTTT.